This entry concerns a single T cell receptor (beta chain). The entry originates in a study of blood T cell repertoires in COVID-19. Study information: PBMCs, B-cell-depleted T cells, or T cells were the source of the cDNA or gDNA that made up the material.

This CDR3 has 13 amino acids. From germline, CDR1 is SGHAT and CDR2 FQNNGV. Trimming cost V 5 bases and J 6 bases; bases outside gene matches: 6. Authors' analysis steps: Estimation of nucleated cell counts relied on the amplification of reference gene primers. Here immunoSEQ multiplex PCR was the method, and the copy in TCRdb shows in-frame clones only, minus some. V and J calls and clone size are those listed in that table; D and trimming were worked out from the DNA. The data contain roughly 300,000 clones, around 90% of them seen just once; the ten biggest clones take up 9.4%. The clonotype comes from a man aged 18-30 years with active or convalescent COVID-19. Sample: peripheral blood. V and J are TRBV11-2 and TRBJ2-7, with 8 nucleotides matching TRBD2. The CDR3 sequence: CASSPGAGGEQYF. The CDR3 DNA reads TGTGCCAGCAGCCCAGGGGCGGGAGGCGAGCAGTACTTC.